The entry below gives a single TCR beta chain sequence along with its context. Seattle's enrolled individuals joined amid active infection and were then monitored longitudinally. These data belong to a study of blood T cell repertoires in COVID-19. Study overall: Sites across the United States, Italy and Spain contributed samples from acute and convalescent COVID-19. PBMCs, B-cell-depleted T cells, or T cells were the source of the cDNA or gDNA that made up the material.

This CDR3 spans 13 amino acids. With 9 bases clipped from V and 1 base from J, the junction kept 3 bases outside the gene matches. Germline loops: CDR1 SGHTA, CDR2 FQGNSA. In the source study's methods: Estimated nucleated cell counts came from reference gene primer amplification. TCRdb keeps only in-frame clones here, not all; method: immunoSEQ multiplex PCR. Clone size and the V and J calls come from that table; the DNA yielded D and trimming. This sample yields 210,000 or so clones, of which 85% to 90% are seen a single time; 2% to 3% belongs to the top ten. The clonotype comes from a man between 25 and 39 years old with COVID-19, enrolled during active disease. The rearrangement joins TRBV7-2 to TRBJ1-3, with 7 bases that match TRBD1. Sequencing was performed on peripheral blood. CDR3 in DNA: TGTGCCAGTACAGGGGAGTCTGGAAACACCATATATTTT. Encoded protein: CASTGESGNTIYF. Supplemented by reference TRBV7-2 and TRBJ1-3, the full variable domain reads GAGVSQSPSNKVTEKGKDVELRCDPISGHTALYWYRQSLGQGLEFLIYFQGNSAPDKSGLPSDRFSAERTGGSVSTLTIQRTQQEDSAVYLCASTGESGNTIYFGEGSWLTVV.